This T cell receptor beta chain was identified in a study of CD8 T cells in ankylosing spondylitis. General observations from the study: Certain motif variants had earlier been reported in reactive arthritis synovial fluid and blood. Peripheral blood samples showed relatively rare disease-linked clones, and these clones were CD8+. One TCR beta motif, made up of fewer than 10 highly homologous variants, appeared characteristic of ankylosing spondylitis blood. Disease-linked clones reportedly showed significant enrichment in matched ankylosing spondylitis synovial fluid.

The authors made TCR beta libraries by quantitative 5'-RACE with molecular barcodes. TCRdb analysed the 5' RACE reads with MiXCR anew, one entry per CDR3 protein. The sample shows 700,000 to 1,000,000 distinct CDR3 sequences, about an eighth of them seen only once. This clonotype was seen ten or more times. Its cognate antigen is unknown. CDR3 length: 13 amino acids. Trimming removed 0 bases from V and 6 bases from J, with 9 bases in between. CDR1 SGHRS and CDR2 YFSETQ come from the germline V gene. Sequencing input: blood, either unsorted or a sorted T cell fraction (not recorded which). This clonotype originated in a male donor with ankylosing spondylitis. This chain joins TRBV5-1 and TRBJ1-2; perhaps TRBD1 as D (5 bases). The CDR3, as DNA: TGCGCCAGCAGCTTGGCCGCGGGGGATGGCTACACCTTC. Amino acid sequence: CASSLAAGDGYTF.